This T cell receptor (beta chain) was identified in a study of blood T cell repertoires in COVID-19. Study-wide context: Nucleic acid was either cDNA or gDNA, and it came from T cells, B-cell-depleted T cells, or PBMCs.

This CDR3 is built from 12 residues. Germline CDR1 MGHRA, CDR2 YSYEKL. Trimming cost V 4 bases and J 8 bases, with 9 bases left between them. The data were produced by immunoSEQ multiplex PCR, yet TCRdb's version contains in-frame clones alone and is incomplete. The sample holds about 150,000 clones; more than 80% are singletons and the top ten take approximately 15%. The sequenced material came from peripheral blood. This TCR derives from a woman in her thirties or forties with acute or convalescent COVID-19. The V gene is TRBV4-1, the J gene TRBJ2-1, with TRBD1 as a possible D gene (5 bases). The CDR3 is CASSPQGYEQFF. For the CDR3, the DNA is TGCGCCAGCAGCCCCCAGGGTTATGAGCAGTTCTTC.